Sequencing of this T cell receptor (beta chain) was carried out in a study of T-cell memory formation after mild COVID-19. General study points: Contracting clones localized mainly to CM and EM when CD4+ and mainly to EMRA when CD8+. Memory from before infection featured some responding clones, which suggests cross-reactive memory joined.

This CDR3 has 13 residues. The ends were cut back, 5 bases at V and 4 bases at J, with 12 bases in the middle. The germline CDR1 and CDR2 sequences are SGHRS and YFSETQ. TCRdb fed the 5' RACE reads into MiXCR, producing one record per CDR3 protein. The table lists approximately 390,000 distinct CDR3 sequences, approximately 15% of them singletons. Comment on this clonotype: Its antigen is unknown.

The sequencing sample was made of PBMCs or a T cell subset sorted from them (not recorded which). This clonotype was sampled from a man between 18 and 29 years old who had mild COVID-19 (a few samples of this study predate the infection). Cell type and time point are not known. This sequence joins TRBV5-1 and TRBJ1-2, with a weak D call TRBD1 (6 bases). As DNA, the CDR3 is TGCGCCAGCAGAGCGGACAGCACCTATGGCTACACCTTC. Protein sequence: CASRADSTYGYTF.